This T cell receptor beta chain was profiled in a study of graft-versus-host responses after intestinal transplantation. Study-level points and caveats: High graft-versus-host to host-versus-graft clonal ratios were seen in allografts of patients with graft-donor T cell macrochimerism. Declining HvG levels early post-transplant were linked to peak circulating GvH clone levels.

As regards this clone: As yet, its antigen is unknown.

Method: immunoSEQ multiplex PCR; TCRdb's copy keeps in-frame clones and lacks some. The table records approximately 100,000 clones, roughly 93% of them present only once. The CDR3 is 13 amino acids. The germline V gene has CDR1 SEHNR and CDR2 FQNEAQ (reference sequence). The V end was cut by 1 base, the J end by 4 bases, with 7 bases between. This TCR derives from a human donor who received an intestinal transplant. Material: unstimulated CD8+ T cells sorted from spleen or lymph node cells, obtained before intestinal transplant. The chain joins TRBV7-9 to TRBJ1-1; D remains unclear. CDR3 residues: CASSLGDATEAFF. The CDR3 coding sequence is TGTGCCAGCAGCTTAGGTGACGCCACTGAAGCTTTCTTT.